This entry is about one T cell receptor beta chain. The record originates from a study of early T cells in non-severe SARS-CoV-2 infection. Germline V gives CDR1 MNHEY, CDR2 SVGEGT. V shed 3 bases and J 2 bases; nucleotides not matched to a gene: 6. The CDR3 has 16 residues. Using its own MiXCR run on the 5' RACE reads, TCRdb lists one record per CDR3 protein. The sample yields approximately 29,000 distinct CDR3 sequences, approximately 5.3% seen once. The specimen sequenced was whole blood. This rearrangement joins TRBV6-2 or TRBV6-3 to TRBJ1-5; 8 positions agree with TRBD1. The receptor comes from an adult who was a healthcare worker with PCR-confirmed SARS-CoV-2 infection or an uninfected control (not recorded which). Written as DNA, the CDR3 is TGTGCCAGCAGTTATTCCGACAGGGGTGGCAATCAGCCCCAGCATTTT. Translated, it gives CASSYSDRGGNQPQHF.